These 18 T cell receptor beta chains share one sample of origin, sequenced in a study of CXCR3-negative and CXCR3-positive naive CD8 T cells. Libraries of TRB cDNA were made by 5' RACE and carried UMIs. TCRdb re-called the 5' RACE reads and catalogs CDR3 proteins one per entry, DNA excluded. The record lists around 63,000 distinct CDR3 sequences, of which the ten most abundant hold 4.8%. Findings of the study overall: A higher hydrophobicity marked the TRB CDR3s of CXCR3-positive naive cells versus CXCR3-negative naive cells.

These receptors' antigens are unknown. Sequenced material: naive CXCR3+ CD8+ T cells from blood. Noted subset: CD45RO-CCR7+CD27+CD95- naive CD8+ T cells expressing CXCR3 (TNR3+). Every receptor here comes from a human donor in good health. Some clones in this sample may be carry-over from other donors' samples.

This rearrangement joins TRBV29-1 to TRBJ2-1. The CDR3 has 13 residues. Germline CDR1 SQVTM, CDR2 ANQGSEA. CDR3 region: CSDTGSSYNEQFF.

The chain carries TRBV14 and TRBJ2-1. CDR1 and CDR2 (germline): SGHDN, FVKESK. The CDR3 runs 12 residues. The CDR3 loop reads CASSLKYNEQFF.

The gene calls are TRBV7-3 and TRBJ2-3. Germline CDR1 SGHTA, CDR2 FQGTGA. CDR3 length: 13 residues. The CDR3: CASSSNLGDTQYF.

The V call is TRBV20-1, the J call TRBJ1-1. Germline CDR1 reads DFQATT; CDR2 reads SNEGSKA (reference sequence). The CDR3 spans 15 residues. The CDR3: CSARERGGLNTEAFF.

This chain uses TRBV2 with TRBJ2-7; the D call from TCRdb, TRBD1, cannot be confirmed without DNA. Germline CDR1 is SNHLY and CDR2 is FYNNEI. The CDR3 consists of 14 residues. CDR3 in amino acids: CASTTPGNSYEQYF.

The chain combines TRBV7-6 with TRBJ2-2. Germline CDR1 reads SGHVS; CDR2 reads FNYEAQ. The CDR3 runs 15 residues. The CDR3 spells CASSRFKESAGELFF. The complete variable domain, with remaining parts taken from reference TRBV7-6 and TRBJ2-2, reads GAGVSQSPRYKVTKRGQDVALRCDPISGHVSLYWYRQALGQGPEFLTYFNYEAQQDKSGLPNDRFSAERPEGSISTLTIQRTEQRDSAMYRCASSRFKESAGELFFGEGSRLTVL.

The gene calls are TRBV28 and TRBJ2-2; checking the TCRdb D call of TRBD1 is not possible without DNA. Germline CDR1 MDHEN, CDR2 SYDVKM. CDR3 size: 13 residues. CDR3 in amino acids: CASRHRGAGELFF.

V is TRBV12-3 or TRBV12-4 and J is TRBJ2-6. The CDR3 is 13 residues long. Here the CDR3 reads CASMRSGANVLTF.

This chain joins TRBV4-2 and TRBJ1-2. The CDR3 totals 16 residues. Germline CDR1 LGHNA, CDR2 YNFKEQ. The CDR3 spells CASSQDLDGGYYGYTF.

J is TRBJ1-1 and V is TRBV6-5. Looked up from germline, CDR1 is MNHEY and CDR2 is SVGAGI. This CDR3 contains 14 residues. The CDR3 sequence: CASRQGLGGTEAFF.

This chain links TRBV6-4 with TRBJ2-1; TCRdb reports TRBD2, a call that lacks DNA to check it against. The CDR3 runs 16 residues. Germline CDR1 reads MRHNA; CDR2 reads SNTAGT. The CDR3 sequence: CASSDLAGGPYNEQFF.

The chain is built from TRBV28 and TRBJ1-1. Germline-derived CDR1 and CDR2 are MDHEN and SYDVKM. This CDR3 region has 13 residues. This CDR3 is CASSYGENTEAFF.

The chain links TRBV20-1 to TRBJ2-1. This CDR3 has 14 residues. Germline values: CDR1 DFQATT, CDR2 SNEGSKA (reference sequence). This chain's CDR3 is CSALGESSYNEQFF.

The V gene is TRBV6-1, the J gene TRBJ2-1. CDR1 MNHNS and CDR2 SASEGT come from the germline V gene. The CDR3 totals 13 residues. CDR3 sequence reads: CASSLGTYNEQFF.

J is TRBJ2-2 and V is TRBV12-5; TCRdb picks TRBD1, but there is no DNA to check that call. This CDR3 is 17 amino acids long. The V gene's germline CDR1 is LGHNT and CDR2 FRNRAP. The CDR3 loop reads CASGLVLGQGSTGELFF.

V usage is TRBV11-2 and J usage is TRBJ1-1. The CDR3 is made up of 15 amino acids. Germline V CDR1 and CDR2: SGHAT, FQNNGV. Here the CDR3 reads CASSLGGDGTTEAFF. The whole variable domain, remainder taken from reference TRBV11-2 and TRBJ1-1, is EAGVAQSPRYKIIEKRQSVAFWCNPISGHATLYWYQQILGQGPKLLIQFQNNGVVDDSQLPKDRFSAERLKGVDSTLKIQPAKLEDSAVYLCASSLGGDGTTEAFFGQGTRLTVV.

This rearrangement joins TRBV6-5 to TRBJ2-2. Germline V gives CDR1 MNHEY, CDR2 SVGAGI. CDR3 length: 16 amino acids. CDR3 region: CASSYSLYPNTGELFF.

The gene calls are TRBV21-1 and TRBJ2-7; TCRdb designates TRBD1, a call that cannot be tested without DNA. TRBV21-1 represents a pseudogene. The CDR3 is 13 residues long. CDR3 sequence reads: CANFESGLGEQYF.